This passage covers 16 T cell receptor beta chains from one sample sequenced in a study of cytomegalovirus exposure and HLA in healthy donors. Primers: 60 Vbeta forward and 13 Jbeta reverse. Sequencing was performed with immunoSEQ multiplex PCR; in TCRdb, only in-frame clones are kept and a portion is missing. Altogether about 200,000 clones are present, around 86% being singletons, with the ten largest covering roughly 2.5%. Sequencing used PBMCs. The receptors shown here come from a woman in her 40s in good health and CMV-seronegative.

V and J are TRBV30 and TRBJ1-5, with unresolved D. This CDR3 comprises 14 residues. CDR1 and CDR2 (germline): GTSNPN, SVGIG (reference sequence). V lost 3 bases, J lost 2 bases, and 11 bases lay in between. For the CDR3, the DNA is TGTGCCTGGAGCTCAGGTAGCGGCAATCAGCCCCAGCATTTT. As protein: CAWSSGSGNQPQHF. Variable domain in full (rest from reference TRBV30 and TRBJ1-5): SQTIHQWPATLVQPVGSPLSLECTVEGTSNPNLYWYRQAAGRGLQLLFYSVGIGQISSEVPQNLSASRPQDRQFILSSKKLLLSDSGFYLCAWSSGSGNQPQHFGDGTRLSIL.

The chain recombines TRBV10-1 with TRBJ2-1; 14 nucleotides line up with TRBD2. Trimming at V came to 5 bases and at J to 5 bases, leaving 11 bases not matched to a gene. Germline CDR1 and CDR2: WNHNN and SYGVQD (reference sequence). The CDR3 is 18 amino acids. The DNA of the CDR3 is TGCGCCAGCAGTCGTCCGGGACTAGCGGGAGATGGGCACAATGAGCAGTTCTTC. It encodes CASSRPGLAGDGHNEQFF.

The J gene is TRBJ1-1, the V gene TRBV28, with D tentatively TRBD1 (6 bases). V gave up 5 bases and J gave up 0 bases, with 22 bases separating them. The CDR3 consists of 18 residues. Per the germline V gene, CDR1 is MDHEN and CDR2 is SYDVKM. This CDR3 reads CASSPPPGQLVMNTEAFF. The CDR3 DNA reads TGTGCCAGCAGTCCTCCTCCCGGACAGCTAGTTATGAACACTGAAGCTTTCTTT.

CDR3 residues: CASSGGSYTGELFF. CDR3 DNA sequence: TGTGCCAGCAGTGGCGGGAGTTACACCGGGGAGCTGTTTTTT. The gene calls are TRBV27 and TRBJ2-2, with 7 bases matching TRBD2. V lost 5 bases to trimming and J lost 3 bases; unmatched junction nucleotides: 3. The germline gives CDR1 MNHEY, CDR2 SMNVEV (reference sequence). The CDR3 spans 14 residues.

CDR3 coding DNA: TGTGCCAGCAGCCGATATCCGGGACAGGGGACAGATACGCAGTATTTT. Its protein is CASSRYPGQGTDTQYF. V gene TRBV5-4 combines with J gene TRBJ2-3; 10 bases are shared with TRBD1. With 4 bases clipped from V and 3 bases from J, the junction kept 8 bases outside the gene matches. The V gene's germline CDR1 is SGHNT and CDR2 YYREEE (reference sequence). The CDR3 length is 16 residues. Combining the CDR3 with reference TRBV5-4 and TRBJ2-3 gives the whole variable domain ETGVTQSPTHLIKTRGQQVTLRCSSQSGHNTVSWYQQALGQGPQFIFQYYREEENGRGNFPPRFSGLQFPNYSSELNVNALELDDSALYLCASSRYPGQGTDTQYFGPGTRLTVL.

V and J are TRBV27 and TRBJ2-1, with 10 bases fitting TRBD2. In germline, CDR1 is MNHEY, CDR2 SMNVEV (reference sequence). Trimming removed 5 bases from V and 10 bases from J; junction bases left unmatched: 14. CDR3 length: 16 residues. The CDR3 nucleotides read TGTGCCAGCAGTGCTGAAGGACTAGCGGTAGTATGGGAGCAGTTCTTC. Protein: CASSAEGLAVVWEQFF.

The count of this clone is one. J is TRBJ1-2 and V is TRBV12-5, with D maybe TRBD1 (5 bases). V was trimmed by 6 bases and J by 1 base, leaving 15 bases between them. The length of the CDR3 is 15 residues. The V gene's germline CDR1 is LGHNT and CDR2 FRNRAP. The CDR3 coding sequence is TGTGCTAGTGGGGCCCCATGGGGGGGTAACTATGGCTACACCTTC. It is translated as CASGAPWGGNYGYTF.

The CDR3 sequence: CTSSHRDKQVYGYTF. In DNA form, the CDR3 reads TGCACCAGCAGCCATAGGGACAAACAAGTCTATGGCTACACCTTC. This chain connects TRBV1 to TRBJ1-2; the table's D call of TRBD1 was not tested on the DNA. TRBV1 is given as a pseudogene. CDR3 length: 15 residues.

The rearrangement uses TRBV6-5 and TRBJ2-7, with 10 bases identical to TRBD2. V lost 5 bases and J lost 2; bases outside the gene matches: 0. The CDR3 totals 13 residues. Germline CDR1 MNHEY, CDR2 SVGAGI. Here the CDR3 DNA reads TGTGCCAGCAGTAGCGGGAGGGCCTACGAGCAGTACTTC. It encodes CASSSGRAYEQYF.

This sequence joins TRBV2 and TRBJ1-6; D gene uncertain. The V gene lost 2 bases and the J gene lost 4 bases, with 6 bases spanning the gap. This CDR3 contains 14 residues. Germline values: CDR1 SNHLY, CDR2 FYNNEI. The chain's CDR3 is CASSETVYNSPLHF. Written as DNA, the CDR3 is TGTGCCAGCAGTGAAACAGTTTATAATTCACCCCTCCACTTT.

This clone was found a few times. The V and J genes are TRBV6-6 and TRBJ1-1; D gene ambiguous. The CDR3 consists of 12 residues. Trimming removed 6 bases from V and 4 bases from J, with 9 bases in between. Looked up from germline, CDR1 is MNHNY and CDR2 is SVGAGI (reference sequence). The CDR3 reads CASRREGTEAFF. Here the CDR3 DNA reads TGTGCCAGCAGGCGGGAGGGCACTGAAGCTTTCTTT.

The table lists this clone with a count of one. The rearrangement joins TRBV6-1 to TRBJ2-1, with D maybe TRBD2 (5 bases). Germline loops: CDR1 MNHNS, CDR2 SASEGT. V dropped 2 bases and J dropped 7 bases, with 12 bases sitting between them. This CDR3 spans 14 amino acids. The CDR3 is CASSERGRRNEQFF. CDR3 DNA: TGTGCCAGCAGTGAAAGAGGGCGGAGGAATGAGCAGTTCTTC.

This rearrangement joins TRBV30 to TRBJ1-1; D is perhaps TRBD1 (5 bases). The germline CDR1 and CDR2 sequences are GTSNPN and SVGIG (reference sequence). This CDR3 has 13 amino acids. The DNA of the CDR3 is TGTGCAGGGGAATGGGTCCTTCGGAACGAAGCTTTCTTT. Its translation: CAGEWVLRNEAFF. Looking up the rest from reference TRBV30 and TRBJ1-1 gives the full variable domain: SQTIHQWPATLVQPVGSPLSLECTVEGTSNPNLYWYRQAAGRGLQLLFYSVGIGQISSEVPQNLSASRPQDRQFILSSKKLLLSDSGFYLCAGEWVLRNEAFFGQGTRLTVV.

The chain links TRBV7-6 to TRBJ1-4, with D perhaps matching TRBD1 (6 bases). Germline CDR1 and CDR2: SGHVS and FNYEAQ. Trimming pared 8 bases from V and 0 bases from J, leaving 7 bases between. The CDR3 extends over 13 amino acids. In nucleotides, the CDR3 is TGTGCCAGCGGACAGCCAACTAATGAAAAACTGTTTTTT. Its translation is CASGQPTNEKLFF. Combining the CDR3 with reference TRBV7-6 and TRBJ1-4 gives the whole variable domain GAGVSQSPRYKVTKRGQDVALRCDPISGHVSLYWYRQALGQGPEFLTYFNYEAQQDKSGLPNDRFSAERPEGSISTLTIQRTEQRDSAMYRCASGQPTNEKLFFGSGTQLSVL.

As DNA, the CDR3 is TGTGCCAGCTCAGCTAGACAGGATACCTACGAGCAGTACTTC. It yields the protein CASSARQDTYEQYF. The J gene is TRBJ2-7, the V gene TRBV18, with a weak D call TRBD1 (6 bases). The CDR3 extends over 14 amino acids. CDR1 and CDR2 from the germline V gene are KGHSH and LQKENI. V shed 5 bases and J shed 2 bases, with 13 bases lying between them.

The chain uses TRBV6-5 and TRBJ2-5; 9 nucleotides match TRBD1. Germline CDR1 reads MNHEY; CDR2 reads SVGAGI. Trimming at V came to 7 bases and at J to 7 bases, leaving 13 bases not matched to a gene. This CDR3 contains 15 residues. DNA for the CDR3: TGTGCCAGCAACCAGTTCGGGACAGGGACCGGGACCCAGTACTTC. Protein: CASNQFGTGTGTQYF.